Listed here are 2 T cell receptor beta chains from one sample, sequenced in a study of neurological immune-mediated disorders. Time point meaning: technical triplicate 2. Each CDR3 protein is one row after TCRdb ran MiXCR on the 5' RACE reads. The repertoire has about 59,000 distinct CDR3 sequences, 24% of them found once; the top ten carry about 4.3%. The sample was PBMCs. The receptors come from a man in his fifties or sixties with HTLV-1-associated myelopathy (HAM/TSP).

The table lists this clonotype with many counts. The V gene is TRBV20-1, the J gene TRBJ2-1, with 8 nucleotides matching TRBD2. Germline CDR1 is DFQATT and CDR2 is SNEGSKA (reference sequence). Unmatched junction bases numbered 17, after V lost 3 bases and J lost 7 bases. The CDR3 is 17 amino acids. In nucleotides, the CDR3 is TGCAGTGCTAGGTCGGGGAGCGCGGGAGGAGGGGAGAATGAGCAGTTCTTC. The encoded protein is CSARSGSAGGGENEQFF.

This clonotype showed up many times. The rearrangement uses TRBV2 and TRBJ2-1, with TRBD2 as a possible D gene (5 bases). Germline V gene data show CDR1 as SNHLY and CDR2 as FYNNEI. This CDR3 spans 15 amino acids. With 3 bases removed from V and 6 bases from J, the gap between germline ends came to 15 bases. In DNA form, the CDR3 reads TGTGCCAGCAGTGATCAAGGGAGTGTCCGCAATGAGCAGTTCTTC. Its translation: CASSDQGSVRNEQFF.